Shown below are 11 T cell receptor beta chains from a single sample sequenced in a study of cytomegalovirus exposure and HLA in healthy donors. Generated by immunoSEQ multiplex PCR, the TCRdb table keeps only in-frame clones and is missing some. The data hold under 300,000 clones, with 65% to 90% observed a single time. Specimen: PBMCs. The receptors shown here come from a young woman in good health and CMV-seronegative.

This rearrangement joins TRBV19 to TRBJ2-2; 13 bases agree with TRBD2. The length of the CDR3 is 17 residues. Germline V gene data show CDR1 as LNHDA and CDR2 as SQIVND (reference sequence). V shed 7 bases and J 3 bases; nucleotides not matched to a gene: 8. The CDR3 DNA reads TGTGCCAGTACCGTCGCGGGACTAGCGGGGCACACCGGGGAGCTGTTTTTT. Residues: CASTVAGLAGHTGELFF.

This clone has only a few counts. The CDR3 region has the DNA TGTGCCAGCAGCTGGTCCGGGACTAGTCCCTACGAGCAGTACTTC. Amino acids: CASSWSGTSPYEQYF. This chain uses TRBV7-2 with TRBJ2-7; 8 nucleotides match TRBD2. Germline CDR1 SGHTA, CDR2 FQGNSA. The trim removed 4 bases at V and 2 bases at J, leaving 7 bases unmatched. The CDR3 runs 15 residues.

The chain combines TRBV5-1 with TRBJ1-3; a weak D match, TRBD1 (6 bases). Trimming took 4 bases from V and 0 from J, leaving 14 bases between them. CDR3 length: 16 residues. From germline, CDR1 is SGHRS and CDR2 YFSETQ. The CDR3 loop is CASSVGQSVSGNTIYF. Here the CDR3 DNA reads TGCGCCAGCAGCGTCGGACAGTCAGTCTCTGGAAACACCATATATTTT.

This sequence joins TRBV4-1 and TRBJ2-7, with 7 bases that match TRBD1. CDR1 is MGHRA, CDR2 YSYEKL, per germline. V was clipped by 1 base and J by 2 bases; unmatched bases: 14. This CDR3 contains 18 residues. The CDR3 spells CASSQAWATGDPTYEQYF. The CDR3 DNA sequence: TGCGCCAGCAGCCAAGCGTGGGCCACAGGGGATCCAACCTACGAGCAGTACTTC.

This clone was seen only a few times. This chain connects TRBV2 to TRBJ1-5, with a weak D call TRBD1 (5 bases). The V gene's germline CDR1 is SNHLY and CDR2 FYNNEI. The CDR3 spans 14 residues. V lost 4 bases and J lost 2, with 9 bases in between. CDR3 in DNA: TGTGCCAGCAGTGGCAGGGCCGGCAATCAGCCCCAGCATTTT. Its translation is CASSGRAGNQPQHF.

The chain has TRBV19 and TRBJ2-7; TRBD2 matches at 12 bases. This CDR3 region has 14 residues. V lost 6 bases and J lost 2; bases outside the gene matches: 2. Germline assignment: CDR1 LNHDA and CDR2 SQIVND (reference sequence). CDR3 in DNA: TGTGCCAGTAGCAGACTAGCGGGGGCCTACGAGCAGTACTTC. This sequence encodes CASSRLAGAYEQYF.

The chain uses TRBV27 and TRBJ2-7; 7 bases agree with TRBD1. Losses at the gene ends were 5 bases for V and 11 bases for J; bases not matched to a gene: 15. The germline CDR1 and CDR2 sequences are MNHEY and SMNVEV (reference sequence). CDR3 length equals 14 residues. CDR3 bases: TGTGCCAGCAGTCCCCACCACGAGACAGGGATCAAGTACTTC. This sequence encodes CASSPHHETGIKYF.

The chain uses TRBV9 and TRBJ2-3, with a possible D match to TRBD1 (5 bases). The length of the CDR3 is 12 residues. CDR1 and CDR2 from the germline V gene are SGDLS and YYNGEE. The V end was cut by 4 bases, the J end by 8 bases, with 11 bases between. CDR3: CASSPQEGTQYF. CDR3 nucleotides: TGTGCCAGCAGCCCACAGGAAGGTACGCAGTATTTT.

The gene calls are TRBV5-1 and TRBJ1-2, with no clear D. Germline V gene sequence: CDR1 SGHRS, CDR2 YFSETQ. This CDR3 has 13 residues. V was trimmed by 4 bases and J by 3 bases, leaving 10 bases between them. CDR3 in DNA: TGCGCCAGCAGCCCGTTGGGCCACTATGGCTACACCTTC. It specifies CASSPLGHYGYTF.

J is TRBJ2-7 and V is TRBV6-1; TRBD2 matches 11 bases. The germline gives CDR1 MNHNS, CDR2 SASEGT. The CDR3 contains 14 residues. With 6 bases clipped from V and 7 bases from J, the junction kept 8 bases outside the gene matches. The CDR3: CASRVAGGVFEQYF. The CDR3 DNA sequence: TGTGCCAGCAGAGTAGCGGGAGGGGTTTTTGAGCAGTACTTC.

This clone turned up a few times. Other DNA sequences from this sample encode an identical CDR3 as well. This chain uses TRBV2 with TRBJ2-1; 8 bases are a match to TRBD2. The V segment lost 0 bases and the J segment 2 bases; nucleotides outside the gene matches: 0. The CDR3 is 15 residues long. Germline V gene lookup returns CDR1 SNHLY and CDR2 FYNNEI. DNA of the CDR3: TGTGCCAGCAGTGAAGCGCGGGGGGCCTACAATGAGCAGTTCTTC. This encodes CASSEARGAYNEQFF.